This TCR beta chain was identified during a study of cytomegalovirus exposure and HLA in healthy donors. Concerning this clone: Its specificity is unknown.

The length of the CDR3 is 15 residues. The germline gives CDR1 MNHEY, CDR2 SVGAGI. With 6 bases clipped from V and 5 bases from J, the junction kept 11 bases outside the gene matches. With 60 Vbeta and 13 Jbeta primers, the PCR was carried out. Sequencing used immunoSEQ multiplex PCR; TCRdb keeps in-frame clones, though not all of them. The sample has 95,000 to 100,000 clones, roughly three quarters seen once. Whole-study findings and limits: Association with HLA alleles at 0.05 false discovery rate was found for 15,000 to 20,000 TCR beta sequences in a later analysis. Donors were assumed by presence/absence analyses to have roughly uniform sequencing depth.

The V gene is TRBV6-5, the J gene TRBJ2-3; TRBD1 matches at 7 bases. The TCR comes from a man aged 35 to 55 in good health and CMV-seronegative. The material sequenced was PBMCs. CDR3 coding DNA: TGTGCCAGCAGCCCTAGACAGGGCAGGGAAGATACGCAGTATTTT. Protein: CASSPRQGREDTQYF.